The 21 T cell receptor beta chains given below trace back to one sample, sequenced in a study of tumor-infiltrating lymphocytes in primary liver carcinoma. From unsorted bulk tissue weighing about 20-32 mg, DNA and RNA were co-extracted. Reverse transcription of roughly 0.5 ug total RNA with a constant-region primer produced TCR beta cDNA. The TCR beta library was amplified through three nested multiplex PCR rounds in a modified ARM-PCR procedure. The opening two PCR rounds, ten to eleven cycles each, paired TRBV1-TRBV30 forward primers with a C-beta reverse primer. In TCRdb, the multiplex PCR reads were re-called with MiXCR into one record per CDR3 protein. The table lists 40,000 to 55,000 distinct CDR3 sequences, about two thirds of them singletons, with about 29% in the top ten. Sequenced: liver tumor tissue from sampling region 5. Subset reported: tumor region T5, tumor centre. These receptors were collected from a man in his forties with primary liver carcinoma and hepatitis B virus infection.

CDR3 nucleotide sequence: TGCGCCAGCAGCCATGAACAGGATGGGTACAATCAGCCCCAGCATTTT. This sequence encodes CASSHEQDGYNQPQHF. The rearrangement links TRBV4-1 to TRBJ1-5; weak D call: TRBD1 (5 bases). Germline V lookup: CDR1 MGHRA, CDR2 YSYEKL. V was shortened by 3 bases and J by 3 bases, with 15 bases between the two germline ends. This CDR3 contains 16 residues.

This clonotype was recorded at least ten times. The chain carries TRBV5-4 and TRBJ2-6; weak D call: TRBD1 (5 bases). CDR1 is SGHNT and CDR2 is YYREEE in the germline V gene (reference sequence). There are 16 residues in the CDR3. V was shortened by 6 bases and J by 0 bases, with 13 bases between the two germline ends. CDR3 sequence reads: CASTQGGNSGANVLTF. CDR3 nucleotide sequence: TGTGCCAGCACCCAGGGCGGAAACTCTGGGGCCAACGTCCTGACTTTC.

This clonotype was recorded only once. The CDR3 carries no conserved terminal phenylalanine or tryptophan, so it likely arises from a read error. The V gene is TRBV29-1, the J gene TRBJ2-7; D remains unclear. CDR1 is SQVTM and CDR2 is ANQGSEA in the germline V gene. The CDR3 has 14 residues. The CDR3 protein is CSATVAVGMYEQYL. Here the CDR3 DNA reads TGCAGCGCTACTGTGGCCGTGGGGATGTACGAACAGTACCTC.

In the case of this clonotype: The CDR3 does not end in the conserved phenylalanine or tryptophan, so this is likely a read error. The limits of the CDR3 on the DNA are not certain, so only TCRdb's listed CDR3 is given. This chain links TRBV12-5 with TRBJ2-2; the table's D call, TRBD1, has no DNA check behind it. Inclusive of both ends, the CDR3 amounts to 16 amino acids. Germline-derived CDR1 and CDR2 are LGHNT and FRNRAP. The CDR3 loop reads CASGPPGATDTGEPFY.

As to this clonotype: Because the CDR3 is missing its conserved closing phenylalanine or tryptophan, this is likely a read error. The chain couples TRBV6-5 to TRBJ2-7; D remains ambiguous. Trimming shortened V by 5 bases and J by 6 bases, and 11 bases separated the two germline ends. This CDR3 has 12 residues. Germline assignment: CDR1 MNHEY and CDR2 SVGAGI. The CDR3 nucleotides are TGTGCCAGCAGTCAGGAGCCTGGCGAGCAGTACTGC. Its translation is CASSQEPGEQYC.

Note on this clonotype: This may come from a read error, since a much larger clone is one base off. The CDR3 sequence: CVSSPSAGTGTYEQYF. CDR3 DNA: TGTGTCAGCAGCCCCAGCGCCGGGACAGGGACCTACGAGCAGTACTTC. The V call is TRBV7-9, the J call TRBJ2-7; TRBD1 matches at 9 bases. The CDR3 sequence is 16 residues long. CDR1 is SEHNR, CDR2 FQNEAQ, per germline (reference sequence).

As for this clonotype: At one end, the junction sequence differs from germline, possibly due to a read error. The chain employs TRBV4-2 and TRBJ2-5, with 9 bases matching TRBD2. Germline CDR1 is LGHNA and CDR2 is YNFKEQ. The CDR3 has 16 residues. The CDR3 sequence is CASSQEWGLAVETQYF. CDR3 in DNA: TGTGCCAGCAGCCAAGAATGGGGACTAGCCGTAGAGACCCAGTATTTC.

Ten or more counts support this clonotype. This chain connects TRBV28 to TRBJ2-6; D gene ambiguous. Germline CDR1 reads MDHEN; CDR2 reads SYDVKM. Trimming shortened V by 3 bases and J by 2 bases, and 11 bases separated the two germline ends. The CDR3 has 16 residues. CDR3 loop: CASSFPLTTGANVLTF. CDR3 coding DNA: TGTGCCAGCAGTTTCCCACTGACGACTGGGGCCAACGTCCTGACTTTC.

As concerns this clonotype: The conserved phenylalanine or tryptophan normally closing the CDR3 is absent here, so this likely arose from a read error. This chain uses TRBV5-5 with TRBJ1-5; unclear D gene. Germline V lookup: CDR1 SGHKS, CDR2 YYEKEE (reference sequence). This CDR3 region has 16 residues. CDR3: CVSSLDPHGSNQPQHS. As DNA, the CDR3 is TGTGTCAGCAGCTTGGACCCCCACGGTAGCAATCAGCCCCAGCATTCT.

On this clonotype: One junction end does not reproduce the germline sequence, and a read error may be involved. V usage is TRBV7-9 and J usage is TRBJ2-3; maybe TRBD1 (5 bases). Germline-derived CDR1 and CDR2 are SEHNR and FQNEAQ (reference sequence). CDR3 size: 13 residues. As DNA, the CDR3 is TGTGTCAGCAGCAATAGCAGGGCAGATACGCAGTATTTT. Its translation is CVSSNSRADTQYF.

This clonotype appeared a single time. The junction departs from germline at one end; a sequencing error may be responsible. The chain couples TRBV11-2 to TRBJ2-1, with D possibly matching TRBD1 (6 bases). This CDR3 comprises 12 residues. Germline V gives CDR1 SGHAT, CDR2 FQNNGV. CDR3 loop: CASSPQGNEWSF. In DNA, the CDR3 is TGTGCCAGCAGCCCACAGGGCAATGAGTGGTCCTTC.

This chain links TRBV11-1 with TRBJ2-3; 9 positions agree with TRBD2. This CDR3 is built from 16 residues. The J segment lost 0 bases and the V segment lost 8 bases, leaving 9 bases of the junction unmatched. Germline-derived CDR1 and CDR2 are SGHAT and FQDESV (reference sequence). The CDR3 reads CASCMGLAVSTDTQYF. The CDR3 DNA is TGTGCCAGCTGCATGGGACTAGCTGTTAGCACAGATACGCAGTATTTT.

Concerning this clonotype: One end of the junction fails to match germline, which may point to a read error. The rearrangement uses TRBV30 and TRBJ1-5; unclear D gene. The CDR3 covers 16 residues. The germline gives CDR1 GTSNPN, CDR2 SVGIG (reference sequence). The chain's CDR3 is CAWSEAGSASNQSQHF. As DNA, the CDR3 is TGTGCCTGGAGTGAAGCCGGGTCAGCTAGTAATCAGTCCCAGCATTTT.

The table lists this clonotype with a count of one. This CDR3 fails to terminate in the conserved phenylalanine or tryptophan, so it likely reflects a read error. The limits of the CDR3 on the DNA are not certain, so only TCRdb's listed CDR3 is given. V and J are TRBV10-2 and TRBJ1-6. The CDR3 totals 14 residues, both ends included. The germline CDR1 and CDR2 sequences are WSHSY and SAAADI. Here the CDR3 reads CASSESGFGSPPHS.

This clonotype was recorded once. A much more abundant neighbour one base away suggests this may be a read error. This chain joins TRBV5-1 and TRBJ2-1; no reliable D call. CDR1 and CDR2 (germline): SGHRS, YFSETQ. With 1 base removed from V and 9 bases from J, the gap between germline ends came to 14 bases. This CDR3 has 14 residues. The CDR3 DNA reads TGCGCCAGCAGCTTGATGCTCAACGAGAGTGAGCAGTTCTTC. Translating gives CASSLMLNESEQFF. Full variable domain (rest looked up from reference TRBV5-1 and TRBJ2-1): KAGVTQTPRYLIKTRGQQVTLSCSPISGHRSVSWYQQTPGQGLQFLFEYFSETQRNKGNFPGRFSGRQFSNSRSEMNVSTLELGDSALYLCASSLMLNESEQFFGPGTRLTVL.

On this clonotype: With a much larger clone just one base away, this may be a read error. The gene calls are TRBV24-1 and TRBJ2-3; D might be TRBD2 (6 bases). The germline gives CDR1 KGHDR, CDR2 SFDVKD. This CDR3 region has 15 residues. Trimming cost V 6 bases and J 0 bases, with 12 bases left between them. Written as DNA, the CDR3 is TGTGCCACCAGTCATTCGGCGGGAAGCACAGATACGCAGTATTTT. This translates into CATSHSAGSTDTQYF.

This clonotype showed up many times. The genes are TRBV12-3 or TRBV12-4 and TRBJ1-1; 7 bases line up with TRBD1. The CDR3 runs to 13 residues. J was trimmed by 1 base and V by 10 bases; bases with no gene match: 6. CDR3 sequence reads: CAIKTGWNTEAFF. In DNA, the CDR3 is TGTGCCATCAAGACAGGGTGGAACACTGAAGCTTTCTTT.

A word on this clonotype: No conserved phenylalanine or tryptophan is present at the end of the CDR3, so a read error is the likely explanation. The chain uses TRBV11-2 and TRBJ1-1; D perhaps matches TRBD1 (6 bases). This CDR3 spans 17 amino acids. The germline CDR1 and CDR2 sequences are SGHAT and FQNNGV. V dropped 5 bases and J dropped 6 bases, with 25 bases sitting between them. The CDR3 is CASSTGGAGITKAEAFY. The DNA of the CDR3 is TGTGCCAGCAGCACCGGGGGGGCGGGCATAACCAAAGCTGAAGCTTTCTAT.

This clonotype was found many times. This chain uses TRBV6-1 with TRBJ2-7; the match to TRBD1 covers 8 bases. Germline loops: CDR1 MNHNS, CDR2 SASEGT. The CDR3 runs to 15 residues. V was pared by 3 bases and J by 0 bases, with 4 bases of the junction left unmatched. The CDR3 DNA reads as TGTGCCAGCAGTGAGGGGACAGGACCCTCCTACGAGCAGTACTTC. Residues: CASSEGTGPSYEQYF.

In its sample, this clonotype was seen many times. The chain has TRBV2 and TRBJ2-2, with TRBD1 matching over 8 bases. The germline V gene encodes CDR1 SNHLY and CDR2 FYNNEI. V lost 4 bases and J lost 6; bases outside the gene matches: 4. The CDR3 covers 14 residues. CDR3 sequence reads: CASSGTGSSGELFF. The CDR3 DNA reads as TGTGCCAGCAGTGGGACAGGGTCCTCCGGGGAGCTGTTTTTT.

Remarks on this clonotype: A junction boundary mismatches the germline segment, possibly from a read error. V is TRBV2 and J is TRBJ2-7; D possibly matches TRBD1 or TRBD2 (6 bases each). The CDR3 has 15 amino acids. CDR1 SNHLY and CDR2 FYNNEI come from the germline V gene. DNA for the CDR3: TGTGCCAGCAGTCGAGGGGGGATAGCGCCCTACGAGCAATACTTC. The encoded protein is CASSRGGIAPYEQYF.